This T cell receptor (beta chain) was documented in a study of cytomegalovirus exposure and HLA in healthy donors. Turning to the study itself: One earlier analysis, a look at 180 million or so T cells, found fewer than 140 million unique TCR beta sequences.

Findings of the study overall: The study designated around 150 TCR beta chains cytomegalovirus-associated. Later analysis suggested most CMV-associated TCR beta chains were HLA-restricted. As a later analysis revealed, the rate of TCR association differed by HLA locus, with DRB1 most and HLA-C fewest.

Turning to this clone: Its antigen is unknown.

A multiplex PCR was run with 60 Vbeta primers and 13 Jbeta primers. Sequencing was performed with immunoSEQ multiplex PCR; in TCRdb, only in-frame clones are kept and a portion is missing. The sample yields about 140,000 clones, 75% to 90% seen once. Sequencing was performed on PBMCs. The TCR comes from a woman aged 30 to 39 in good health and CMV-seronegative.

For the CDR3, the DNA is TGTGCCAGTAGTATTTCAGATTTTAACTATGGCTACACCTTC. Residues: CASSISDFNYGYTF. The rearrangement uses TRBV19 and TRBJ1-2, with no clear D. The CDR3 sequence is 14 residues long. V was cut by 3 bases and J by 1 base, with 9 bases left in between. In germline, CDR1 is LNHDA, CDR2 SQIVND (reference sequence).